This T cell receptor beta chain comes out of a study of early T cells in non-severe SARS-CoV-2 infection. Trimming left V 3 bases short and J 3 bases short, with 11 bases between. There are 14 residues in the CDR3. Study-wide results and limits: Matching results from VDJdb favored anti-spike CD8 responses, leaving private and CD4 specificities undetected.

Researchers tagged individual cDNA molecules with unique molecular identifiers. TCRdb re-analysed the 5' RACE reads in MiXCR, keeping a single row per CDR3 protein. Of roughly 69,000 distinct CDR3 sequences listed, less than 12% are singletons. This clonotype was counted many times. Its antigen is currently unknown. This receptor was taken from an adult who was a healthcare worker with PCR-confirmed SARS-CoV-2 infection or an uninfected control (not recorded which). The sequenced sample was whole blood, obtained at baseline. This chain connects TRBV12-3 or TRBV12-4 to TRBJ1-2; D is uncertain. CDR3 sequence reads: CASSFGKLHYGYTF. The DNA for the CDR3 is TGTGCCAGCAGTTTTGGAAAGTTACACTATGGCTACACCTTC.